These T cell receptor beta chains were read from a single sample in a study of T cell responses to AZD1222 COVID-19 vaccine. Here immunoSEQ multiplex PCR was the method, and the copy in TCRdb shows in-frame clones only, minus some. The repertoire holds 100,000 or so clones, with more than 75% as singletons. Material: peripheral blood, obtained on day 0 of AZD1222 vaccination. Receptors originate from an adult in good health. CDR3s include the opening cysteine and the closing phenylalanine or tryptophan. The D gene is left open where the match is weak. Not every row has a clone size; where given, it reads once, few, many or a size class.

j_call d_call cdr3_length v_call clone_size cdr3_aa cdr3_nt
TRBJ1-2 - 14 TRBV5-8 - CASSLAPYGYGYTF TGTGCCAGCAGCTTGGCCCCCTATGGGTATGGCTACACCTTC
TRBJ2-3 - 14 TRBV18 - CASSPGGTGNTQYF TGTGCCAGCTCACCTGGGGGAACAGGGAATACGCAGTATTTT
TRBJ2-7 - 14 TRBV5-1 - CASSLAPSPDEQYF TGCGCCAGCAGCTTGGCCCCATCCCCCGACGAGCAGTACTTC
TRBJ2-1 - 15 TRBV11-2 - CASSLTSSGHDEQFF TGTGCCAGCAGCTTGACTTCCTCGGGACACGATGAGCAGTTCTTC
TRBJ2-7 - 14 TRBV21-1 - CASVDEGASYEQYF TGTGCCAGCGTCGATGAGGGGGCCTCCTACGAGCAGTACTTC
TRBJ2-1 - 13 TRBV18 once CASSRQGGFEQFF TGTGCCAGCTCACGGCAGGGGGGGTTTGAGCAGTTCTTC
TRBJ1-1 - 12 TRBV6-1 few CASSEAKTEAFF TGTGCCAGCAGTGAAGCTAAGACCGAAGCTTTCTTT
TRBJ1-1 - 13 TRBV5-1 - CASSLQDTPEAFF TGCGCCAGCAGCTTGCAGGATACCCCTGAAGCTTTCTTT
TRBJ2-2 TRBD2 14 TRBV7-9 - CASSHPPSGGGLFF TGTGCCAGCAGCCACCCACCTAGCGGGGGGGGGCTGTTTTTT
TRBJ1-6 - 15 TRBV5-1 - CASSAQGSSNSPLHF TGCGCCAGCAGCGCACAGGGAAGTAGTAATTCACCCCTCCACTTT
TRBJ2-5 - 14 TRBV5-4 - CASSLVGSAQTQYF TGTGCCAGCAGCTTGGTCGGTAGCGCACAGACCCAGTACTTC
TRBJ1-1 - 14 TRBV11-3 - CASSTWGGELEGFF TGTGCCAGCAGCACATGGGGGGGGGAGTTGGAAGGTTTCTTT
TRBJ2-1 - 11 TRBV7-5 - CVRSQNNEQFF TGTGTCAGAAGCCAGAACAATGAGCAGTTCTTC
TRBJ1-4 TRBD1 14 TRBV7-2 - CASSFQGGNEKLFF TGTGCCAGCAGCTTCCAGGGGGGAAATGAAAAACTGTTTTTT
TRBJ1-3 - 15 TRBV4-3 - CASSQVIVAGNTIYF TGCGCCAGCAGCCAAGTGATAGTTGCTGGAAACACCATATATTTT